These T cell receptor beta chains were read from a single sample in a study of cytomegalovirus exposure and HLA in healthy donors. Repertoires were generated with immunoSEQ multiplex PCR, while TCRdb's copy carries only in-frame clones and drops some. In the table there are 90,000 to 130,000 clones, roughly 84% of which are singletons. The material sequenced was PBMCs. The receptor set was obtained from a man aged 25-45 years in good health and CMV-seropositive. Each CDR3 is given with its conserved first and last residue. The D gene is left open where the match is weak. Clone size, where shown, is once, few, many, or a class for clones that have expanded.

clone size	D gene	V gene	J gene	CDR3 protein	CDR3 DNA
few	.	TRBV29-1	TRBJ1-4	CSVSGLATNEKLFF	TGCAGCGTTTCAGGGTTGGCAACTAATGAAAAACTGTTTTTT
.	.	TRBV9	TRBJ1-4	CASSPQTATNEKLFF	TGTGCCAGCAGCCCTCAGACAGCAACTAATGAAAAACTGTTTTTT
.	TRBD1	TRBV18	TRBJ1-1	CASSPGQGLARRAFF	TGTGCCAGCTCACCGGGACAGGGGCTAGCTAGAAGAGCTTTCTTT
.	TRBD1	TRBV29-1	TRBJ2-7	CSAQGEEQYF	TGCAGCGCACAGGGGGAGGAGCAGTACTTC
.	.	TRBV7-9	TRBJ2-7	CASSSLRVYEQYF	TGTGCCAGCAGCTCGCTCAGGGTATACGAGCAGTACTTC
.	TRBD1	TRBV5-1	TRBJ1-1	CASSLNAGGLNTEAFF	TGCGCCAGCAGCTTGAATGCAGGGGGCCTGAACACTGAAGCTTTCTTT
.	.	TRBV5-6	TRBJ1-2	CASSLVGGTVYGYTF	TGTGCCAGCAGCTTGGTAGGAGGGACTGTCTATGGCTACACCTTC
once	.	TRBV6-6	TRBJ2-7	CASSSQGFVDEQYF	TGTGCCAGCAGTTCCCAGGGCTTTGTGGACGAGCAGTACTTC
.	TRBD1	TRBV7-2	TRBJ2-7	CASSLPRDRGSYEQYF	TGTGCCAGCAGCTTACCCCGGGACAGGGGATCGTACGAGCAGTACTTC
.	TRBD1	TRBV7-3	TRBJ1-2	CASTTPGKGAPLYGYTF	TGTGCCAGCACCACGCCGGGGAAGGGGGCACCCCTCTATGGCTACACCTTC
.	TRBD2	TRBV27	TRBJ2-7	CASSYRGVYEQYF	TGTGCCAGCAGTTACCGGGGGGTCTACGAGCAGTACTTC
once	TRBD1	TRBV6-1	TRBJ1-2	CASSLTGGQDYGYTF	TGTGCCAGCAGTCTTACAGGGGGCCAAGACTATGGCTACACCTTC
.	.	TRBV20-1	TRBJ2-5	CSARNRETQYF	TGCAGTGCTAGAAATCGGGAGACCCAGTACTTC
.	.	TRBV5-4	TRBJ1-1	CASSFRLGNTEAFF	TGTGCCAGCAGCTTTAGACTAGGGAACACTGAAGCTTTCTTT
.	.	TRBV9	TRBJ2-1	CASSSSPAVSSYNEQFF	TGTGCCAGCAGCTCATCGCCGGCGGTTTCATCCTACAATGAGCAGTTCTTC
.	TRBD1	TRBV19	TRBJ1-2	CASTATGGAYGYTF	TGTGCCAGTACCGCGACAGGGGGCGCCTATGGCTACACCTTC
.	TRBD2	TRBV25-1	TRBJ2-5	CASSEASGEQETQYF	TGTGCCAGCAGTGAGGCTAGCGGGGAACAAGAGACCCAGTACTTC
.	.	TRBV11-2	TRBJ2-3	CASSLDPSTDTQYF	TGTGCCAGCAGCTTAGATCCTAGCACAGATACGCAGTATTTT
.	TRBD2	TRBV27	TRBJ2-3	CASSFSSGGPDTQYF	TGTGCCAGCAGTTTTTCTAGCGGGGGACCAGATACGCAGTATTTT
.	.	TRBV5-1	TRBJ1-2	CASSLDSGANYGYTF	TGCGCCAGCAGCTTGGATTCCGGTGCTAACTATGGCTACACCTTC
once	TRBD2	TRBV6-5	TRBJ2-7	CASSGTRNYEQHF	TGTGCCAGCAGTGGGACTAGAAACTACGAGCAGCACTTC
.	TRBD1	TRBV5-6	TRBJ1-5	CASTTGTQPQHF	TGTGCCAGCACGACAGGGACCCAGCCCCAGCATTTT
.	TRBD2	TRBV5-4	TRBJ2-1	CASSWGTSGGEYEQFF	TGTGCCAGCAGCTGGGGGACTAGCGGGGGGGAATATGAGCAGTTCTTC
.	TRBD1	TRBV6-5	TRBJ2-2	CAPEAQGALAGELFF	TGTGCCCCCGAGGCTCAGGGGGCATTGGCCGGGGAGCTGTTTTTT
.	TRBD2	TRBV9	TRBJ2-1	CASSVGGAGGYNEQFF	TGTGCCAGCAGCGTAGGGGGAGCGGGGGGATACAATGAGCAGTTCTTC
.	.	TRBV19	TRBJ1-4	CASSIVLSGEKLFF	TGTGCCAGTAGTATCGTCCTCTCAGGGGAAAAACTGTTTTTT
.	.	TRBV6-5	TRBJ2-1	CASNRGNEQFF	TGTGCCAGCAATCGGGGGAATGAGCAGTTCTTC
.	.	TRBV19	TRBJ2-7	CASTAGRGSTYEQYF	TGTGCCAGTACCGCCGGCAGGGGATCCACCTACGAGCAGTACTTC
.	TRBD1	TRBV5-1	TRBJ2-5	CASSTGTGFQETQYF	TGCGCCAGCAGTACAGGGACAGGCTTCCAAGAGACCCAGTACTTC
once	TRBD1	TRBV25-1	TRBJ2-2	CASSSRWDRGHGELFF	TGTGCCAGCAGTTCTCGATGGGACAGGGGGCACGGGGAGCTGTTTTTT
.	.	TRBV25-1	TRBJ2-7	CASSESSFGGRRLLYF	TGTGCCAGCAGTGAGAGTTCCTTCGGGGGGCGAAGACTTCTGTACTTC
.	.	TRBV5-8	TRBJ1-4	CASSLWAGSRNEKLFF	TGTGCCAGCAGCTTATGGGCTGGCAGCCGGAATGAAAAACTGTTTTTT
.	.	TRBV6-6	TRBJ2-7	CASSYASRDDEQYF	TGTGCCAGCAGTTACGCATCCAGGGATGACGAGCAGTACTTC
.	.	TRBV30	TRBJ2-7	CAWSGGRDSSYEQYF	TGTGCCTGGAGTGGGGGGCGGGACAGCTCCTACGAGCAGTACTTC
.	.	TRBV12-5	TRBJ2-2	CASTQGMGYGELFF	TGTGCTAGTACCCAGGGGATGGGCTACGGGGAGCTGTTTTTT
.	.	TRBV30	TRBJ1-2	CAWSHTNYGYTF	TGTGCCTGGAGCCACACTAACTATGGCTACACCTTC
.	TRBD1	TRBV4-2	TRBJ1-1	CASSQGVMTGGETEAFF	TGTGCCAGCAGCCAAGGAGTTATGACAGGGGGCGAGACTGAAGCTTTCTTT
.	.	TRBV6-6	TRBJ1-6	CASRHESSYNSPLHF	TGTGCCAGCAGACACGAAAGCTCCTATAATTCACCCCTCCACTTT
.	TRBD1	TRBV5-4	TRBJ2-2	CASSPGTDRNTGELFF	TGTGCCAGCAGCCCAGGGACAGATCGGAACACCGGGGAGCTGTTTTTT
few	.	TRBV7-9	TRBJ1-1	CASSPAGTKNTEAFF	TGTGCCAGCAGCCCCGCGGGAACTAAAAACACTGAAGCTTTCTTT
.	TRBD1	TRBV5-6	TRBJ2-5	CASSFVSGGETQYF	TGTGCCAGCAGCTTTGTATCAGGGGGAGAGACCCAGTACTTC
few	.	TRBV7-2	TRBJ1-4	CASSLQAYTNEKLFF	TGTGCCAGCAGCTTACAGGCTTATACAAATGAAAAACTGTTTTTT
.	.	TRBV21-1	TRBJ1-5	CASSKAPRTGDGFSNQPQHF	TGTGCCAGCAGCAAAGCGCCGAGGACAGGGGACGGATTTAGCAATCAGCCCCAGCATTTT
.	.	TRBV7-9	TRBJ2-3	CASSFLPRTDTQYF	TGTGCCAGCAGCTTCCTCCCCCGCACAGATACGCAGTATTTT
.	TRBD1	TRBV27	TRBJ2-7	CASSSGTGIYEQYF	TGTGCCAGCAGTTCCGGGACAGGGATTTACGAGCAGTACTTC
.	TRBD1	TRBV30	TRBJ1-1	CAWDHNQGATEAFF	TGTGCCTGGGACCACAACCAGGGGGCAACTGAAGCTTTCTTT
.	.	TRBV7-2	TRBJ1-2	CASSLGQANYGYTF	TGTGCCAGCAGCTTAGGGCAGGCTAACTATGGCTACACCTTC
.	.	TRBV29-1	TRBJ2-3	CSVEDDGGVTDMQYF	TGCAGCGTTGAAGATGATGGGGGCGTCACAGATATGCAGTATTTT
.	.	TRBV7-2	TRBJ1-1	CASHSSRGEDTEAFF	TGTGCCAGCCACTCCTCCAGGGGAGAGGACACTGAAGCTTTCTTT
.	TRBD1	TRBV7-6	TRBJ1-2	CASSLTRTGGTDGYTF	TGTGCCAGCAGCCTTACCCGGACAGGGGGAACCGATGGCTACACCTTC
.	TRBD1	TRBV15	TRBJ2-7	CATSRAIPGTGDYEQYF	TGTGCCACCAGCAGAGCGATACCCGGGACAGGGGACTACGAGCAGTACTTC
.	TRBD2	TRBV19	TRBJ2-7	CASSIDLAGNYEQYF	TGTGCCAGTAGTATAGACCTAGCGGGGAACTACGAGCAGTACTTC
.	.	TRBV25-1	TRBJ1-2	CASSGGGSIYGYTF	TGTGCCAGCAGTGGCGGGGGGAGTATCTATGGCTACACCTTC
.	TRBD2	TRBV15	TRBJ2-3	CATSRETSGGAGDTQYF	TGTGCCACCAGCAGAGAAACTAGCGGGGGGGCCGGAGATACGCAGTATTTT
.	.	TRBV27	TRBJ1-6	CASSLSIGGYNSPLHF	TGTGCCAGCAGTTTATCGATCGGGGGTTATAATTCACCCCTCCACTTT
.	.	TRBV5-8	TRBJ1-1	CASSRQGSLEAFF	TGTGCCAGCAGTCGACAAGGGAGCCTCGAAGCTTTCTTT
.	.	TRBV10-3	TRBJ1-1	CAISPRGGNTEAFF	TGTGCCATCAGTCCTCGGGGGGGAAACACTGAAGCTTTCTTT